Sequencing of this TCR beta chain was carried out in a study of cytomegalovirus exposure and HLA in healthy donors. At the level of the study: About 180 million T cells yielded approximately 100 million unique TCR beta sequences, as an earlier analysis found. There were some 410 genotyped donors. Of these, 75% to 90% fell in the genetic ancestry cluster associated with self-reported Caucasian donors.

13 Jbeta primers and 60 Vbeta primers were used for the PCR. The repertoire was sequenced with immunoSEQ multiplex PCR; TCRdb's copy has only in-frame clones and lacks some. The data show fewer than 200,000 clones, approximately 86% seen once. The CDR3 extends over 15 amino acids. This clonotype originated in a male donor in good health and CMV-seronegative. The V call is TRBV21-1, the J call TRBJ1-1. TRBV21-1 is marked as a pseudogene. What was sequenced was PBMCs. In DNA form, the CDR3 reads TGTGCCAGCAGCAAAGACAGACTACCGAACACTGAAGCTTTCTTT. Its translation is CASSKDRLPNTEAFF.